This T cell receptor beta chain comes out of a study of cytomegalovirus exposure and HLA in healthy donors. Findings and limits, study-wide: Later work found that TCR association rates differed between HLA loci; DRB1 had the most and HLA-C the fewest. Rarity characterized most TCR sequences, yet some public TCRs appeared in many donors.

Primers included in the PCR were 60 Vbeta and 13 Jbeta primers. TCRdb's copy holds only in-frame clones and misses some; the assay was immunoSEQ multiplex PCR. The ten top clones account for over 1%, within a sample of about 160,000 clones. Trimming removed 4 bases from V and 6 bases from J, with 13 bases in between. The CDR3 totals 13 residues. CDR1 is SNHLY and CDR2 is FYNNEI in the germline V gene. As to this clone: What it binds is not known.

The rearrangement uses TRBV2 and TRBJ2-7, with D tentatively TRBD1 (6 bases). The origin of this receptor is a woman in her fifties or sixties in good health and CMV-seronegative. What was sequenced was PBMCs. The DNA for the CDR3 is TGTGCCAGCAGTGGATTGGGGGCCCTCGAGCAGTACTTC. It is translated as CASSGLGALEQYF.